Shown below are 4 T cell receptor beta chains from a single sample sequenced in a study of identical twins. Each CDR3 protein gets one entry after TCRdb re-called the 5' RACE reads with MiXCR. Of about 530,000 distinct CDR3 sequences listed, around 15% are singletons. The data were also submitted as part of a second study, on yellow fever vaccine responses in identical twins.

The sample consisted of CD4+ T cells sorted from blood. These receptors came from a young woman in good health.

This clonotype turned up a few times. The chain links TRBV11-1 to TRBJ2-5, with 13 nucleotides matching TRBD2. Germline-derived CDR1 and CDR2 are SGHAT and FQDESV (reference sequence). With 4 bases clipped from V and 4 bases from J, the junction kept 6 bases outside the gene matches. The CDR3 totals 16 residues. The CDR3 here is CASSSRTSGSLETQYF. The CDR3 bases are TGTGCCAGCAGCTCCCGGACTAGCGGGAGTTTAGAGACCCAGTACTTC.

Only a few counts were recorded for this clonotype. This chain joins TRBV5-1 and TRBJ1-2; D uncertain. V lost 4 bases, J lost 7 bases, and 17 bases lay in between. CDR3 length: 14 amino acids. The germline CDR1 and CDR2 sequences are SGHRS and YFSETQ. The CDR3 DNA is TGCGCCAGCAGCGATACCGGCGTATACGCTGGCTACACCTTC. As protein: CASSDTGVYAGYTF. Full variable domain (remainder filled in from reference TRBV5-1 and TRBJ1-2): KAGVTQTPRYLIKTRGQQVTLSCSPISGHRSVSWYQQTPGQGLQFLFEYFSETQRNKGNFPGRFSGRQFSNSRSEMNVSTLELGDSALYLCASSDTGVYAGYTFGSGTRLTVV.

In its sample, this clonotype was seen many times. As DNA, the CDR3 is TGCAGTGCTAGAGAGATTGGCAGGGATAGCAATCAGCCCCAGCATTTT. Its protein is CSAREIGRDSNQPQHF. J is TRBJ1-5 and V is TRBV20-1, with D possibly being TRBD1 (5 bases). Between the trimmed V and J ends, which lost 0 bases and 0 bases, there was a span of 12 bases. CDR1 and CDR2 from the germline V gene are DFQATT and SNEGSKA (reference sequence). This CDR3 comprises 16 residues.

The chain is built from TRBV10-3 and TRBJ2-1, with D perhaps matching TRBD2 (5 bases). The CDR3 has 13 amino acids. The V end lost 6 bases, the J end lost 10 bases, and 16 bases lay between the germline ends. Germline loops: CDR1 ENHRY, CDR2 SYGVKD. CDR3 DNA sequence: TGTGCCATCAGCCGGACTGGGTTAGCCGAGCAGTTCTTC. This translates into CAISRTGLAEQFF.